This T cell receptor beta chain is from a study of technical replicates of blood from a few donors. The assay was immunoSEQ multiplex PCR, and TCRdb's table has in-frame clones only and misses some. The sample gives about 88,000 clones, over 90% of which show up once; 0.25% is in the top ten. Germline values: CDR1 MGHRA, CDR2 YSYEKL. CDR3 length equals 17 residues. V dropped 2 bases and J dropped 3 bases, with 18 bases sitting between them. The receptor was isolated from a human donor in good health. This rearrangement joins TRBV4-1 to TRBJ2-3; a possible D gene is TRBD1 (5 bases). What was sequenced was T cells isolated from PBMCs. CDR3 nucleotides: TGCGCCAGCAGCCAACACATCCAGGGCCCCCTGACAGATACGCAGTATTTT. Translated: CASSQHIQGPLTDTQYF.